This T cell receptor (beta chain) was found in a study of cytomegalovirus exposure and HLA in healthy donors. Vbeta (60) and Jbeta (13) primers were used in the PCR. Clones were sequenced by immunoSEQ multiplex PCR, and TCRdb holds only the in-frame ones, with some missing. Among about 170,000 clones listed, under 90% were seen once. Worth noting for this clone: Antigen unknown.

In germline, CDR1 is MNHNS, CDR2 SASEGT. The CDR3 contains 12 residues. Trimming pared 10 bases from V and 7 bases from J, leaving 14 bases between. General study points: The study had only CMV serostatus as immune exposure information. In the analysis, some V segments, TRBV6-2 and TRBV6-3 included, were excluded as indistinguishable. Many donors shared some public TCRs, even though most TCR sequences were rare. HLA allele associations emerged for fewer than 20,000 TCR beta sequences in a later analysis, at 0.05 false discovery rate.

Sequencing used PBMCs. The source is a male donor in good health and CMV-seronegative. V is TRBV6-1 and J is TRBJ1-5; D is possibly TRBD1 (5 bases). The CDR3 region has the DNA TGTGCCACCCACCCGGGGGGGCAGCCCCAGCATTTT. It yields the protein CATHPGGQPQHF.